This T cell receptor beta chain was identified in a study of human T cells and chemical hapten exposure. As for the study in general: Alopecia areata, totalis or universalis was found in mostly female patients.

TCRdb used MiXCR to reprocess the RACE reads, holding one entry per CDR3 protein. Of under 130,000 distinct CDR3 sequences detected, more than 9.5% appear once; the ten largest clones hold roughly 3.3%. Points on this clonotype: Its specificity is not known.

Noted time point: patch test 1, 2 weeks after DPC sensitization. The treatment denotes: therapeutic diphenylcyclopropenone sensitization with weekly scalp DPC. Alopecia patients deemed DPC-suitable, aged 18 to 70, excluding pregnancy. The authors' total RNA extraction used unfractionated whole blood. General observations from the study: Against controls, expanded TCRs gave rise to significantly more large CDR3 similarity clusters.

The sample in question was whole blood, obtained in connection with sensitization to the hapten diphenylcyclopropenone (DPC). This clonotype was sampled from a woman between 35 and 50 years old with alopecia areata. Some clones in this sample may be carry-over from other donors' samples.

The CDR3 DNA reads as TGTGCCAGCAGTAGCCCCGGGAGCGGGGGGACCTACGAGCAGTACTTC. Protein: CASSSPGSGGTYEQYF. V gene TRBV28 combines with J gene TRBJ2-7; 9 nucleotides match TRBD2. Per the germline V gene, CDR1 is MDHEN and CDR2 is SYDVKM. This CDR3 comprises 16 residues. J lost 2 bases, V lost 5 bases, and 10 bases had no gene match.